These 8 T cell receptor beta chains share one sample of origin, sequenced in a study of metastatic and nonmetastatic thyroid tumors. MiXCR re-clonotyped the PCR reads for TCRdb. The data hold approximately 25,000 clones, with 16% observed a single time. Not a single patient had been given any form of treatment at any point before undergoing thyroid surgery. Material for sequencing was blood. The receptors shown here come from a male donor with papillary thyroid cancer or a benign thyroid nodule (not recorded which). Some clones in this sample may be carry-over from other donors' samples.

This clone was counted many times. Being one base from a much bigger clone, this may be a read error. This same CDR3 is encoded by further DNA sequences in the sample. This chain uses TRBV11-2 with TRBJ1-1; D is unresolved. Germline values: CDR1 SGHAT, CDR2 FQNNGV. The CDR3 covers 12 residues. The DNA for the CDR3 is TGTGCCAGCAGCTTAGATCGTGTTGCAGCTTTCTTC. Protein sequence: CASSLDRVAAFF.

This clone was recorded many times. CDR3 nucleotides: TGTGCCAGCTCACCAATTGGCGGGCAGGGTGGAGGTACGCAGTATTTT. Translated, it gives CASSPIGGQGGGTQYF. The chain uses TRBV18 and TRBJ2-3, with D perhaps TRBD1 or TRBD2 (5 bases each). The CDR3 sequence is 16 residues long. Per germline, CDR1 KGHSH and CDR2 LQKENI. Trimming shortened V by 2 bases and J by 8 bases, and 20 bases separated the two germline ends.

This clone occurred many times. Because it lacks the conserved phenylalanine or tryptophan at the end, this CDR3 is likely a read error. Because the CDR3's place on the DNA is in doubt, the DNA is left out and the CDR3 is given as listed by TCRdb. This specimen includes other DNA sequences encoding the same CDR3. The chain links TRBV2 to TRBJ2-1; the table's D call, TRBD2, has no DNA check behind it. 12 amino acids form the CDR3, both terminal residues included. CDR1 is SNHLY, CDR2 FYNNEI, per germline. CDR3 residues: CASSEGAGALVV.

This clone was seen a handful of times. V is TRBV28 and J is TRBJ1-5, with D unclear. The length of the CDR3 is 15 residues. The V gene lost 3 bases and the J gene lost 10 bases, with 19 bases spanning the gap. The germline V gene has CDR1 MDHEN and CDR2 SYDVKM. This chain's CDR3 is CASSFGEDFRQPQHF. The CDR3 coding sequence is TGTGCCAGCAGTTTTGGGGAGGACTTCCGCCAACCCCAGCATTTT.

This clone was recorded at least ten times. The chain's CDR3 is CASTEGPAYSVFF. The CDR3 coding sequence is TGTGCCAGCACCGAGGGACCGGCTTATAGTGTGTTCTTC. The chain uses TRBV27 and TRBJ2-1, with D possibly called TRBD1 or TRBD2 (5 bases each). Germline V gene data show CDR1 as MNHEY and CDR2 as SMNVEV (reference sequence). Deletions cut 7 bases from V and 15 bases from J, with 22 bases between. This CDR3 region has 13 residues.

Ten or more counts support this clone. Just one base apart from a much larger clone, this may be a read error. This chain links TRBV5-1 with TRBJ2-7; D ambiguous. CDR3 length: 14 amino acids. V lost 4 bases and J lost 2, with 13 bases in between. Germline CDR1 and CDR2: SGHRS and YFSETQ. CDR3: CASSIRAQPYEQYF. The CDR3 nucleotides read TGCGCCAGCAGCATCCGGGCCCAACCCTACGAGCAGTACTTC.

This clone was counted many times. V is TRBV2 and J is TRBJ2-5; D is unclear. The CDR3 loop spans 12 amino acids. The V end lost 10 bases, the J end lost 5 bases, and 14 bases lay between the germline ends. Germline CDR1 and CDR2: SNHLY and FYNNEI. The DNA for the CDR3 is TGTGCCACGGCCAGGAGCCGTGAGACCCAGTACTTC. Its protein product is CATARSRETQYF.

This clone is medium-sized in the sample. V and J are TRBV6-1 and TRBJ1-1, with TRBD1 matching over 10 bases. V shed 6 bases, J shed 2 bases, and the junction held 3 bases outside the gene matches. This CDR3 is built from 14 residues. Per the germline V gene, CDR1 is MNHNS and CDR2 is SASEGT. CDR3 loop: CASRGDRGNTEAFF. The DNA for the CDR3 is TGTGCCAGCAGGGGGGACAGGGGAAACACTGAAGCTTTCTTT.